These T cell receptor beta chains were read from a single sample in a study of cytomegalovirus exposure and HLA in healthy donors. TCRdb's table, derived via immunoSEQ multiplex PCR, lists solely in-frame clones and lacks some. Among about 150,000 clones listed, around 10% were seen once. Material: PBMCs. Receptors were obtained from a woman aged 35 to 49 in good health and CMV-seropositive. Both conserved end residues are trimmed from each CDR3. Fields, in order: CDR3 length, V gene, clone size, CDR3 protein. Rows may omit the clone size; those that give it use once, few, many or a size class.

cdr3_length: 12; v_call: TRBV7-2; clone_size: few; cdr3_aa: ASSGQGANTEAF
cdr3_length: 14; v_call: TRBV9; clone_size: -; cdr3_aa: ASSPYLGRYRTEAF
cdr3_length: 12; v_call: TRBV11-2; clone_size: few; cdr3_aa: ASSLDRSTNEQF
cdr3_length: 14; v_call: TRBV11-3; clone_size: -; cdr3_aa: ASSPRGGREVGELF
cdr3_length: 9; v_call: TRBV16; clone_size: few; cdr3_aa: ASSQADTQY
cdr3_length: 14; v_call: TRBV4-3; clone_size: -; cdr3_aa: ASSQDIGRGPNVLT
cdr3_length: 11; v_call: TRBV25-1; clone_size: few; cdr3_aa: ASSESDTGELF
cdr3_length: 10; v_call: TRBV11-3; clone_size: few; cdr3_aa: ASSTGDRAAF
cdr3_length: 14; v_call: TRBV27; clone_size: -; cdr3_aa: ASSFSLPQGAREQY
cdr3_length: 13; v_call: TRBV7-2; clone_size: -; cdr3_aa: ASSLVRISLDEQY
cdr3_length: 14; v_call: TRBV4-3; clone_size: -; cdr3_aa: ASSQELRAGGNTIY